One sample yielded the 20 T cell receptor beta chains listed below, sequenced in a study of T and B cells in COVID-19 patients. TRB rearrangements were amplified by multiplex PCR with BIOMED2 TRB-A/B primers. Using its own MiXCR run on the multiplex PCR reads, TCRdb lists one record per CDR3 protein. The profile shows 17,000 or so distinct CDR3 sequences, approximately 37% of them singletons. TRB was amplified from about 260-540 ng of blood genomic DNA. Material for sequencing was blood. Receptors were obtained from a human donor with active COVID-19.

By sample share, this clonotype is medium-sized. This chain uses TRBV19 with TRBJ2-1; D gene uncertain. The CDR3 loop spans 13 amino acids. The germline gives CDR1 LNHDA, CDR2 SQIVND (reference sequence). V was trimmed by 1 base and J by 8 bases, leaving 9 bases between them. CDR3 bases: TGTGCCAGTAGTATAGCACCTCGGGATGAGCAGTTCTTC. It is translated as CASSIAPRDEQFF.

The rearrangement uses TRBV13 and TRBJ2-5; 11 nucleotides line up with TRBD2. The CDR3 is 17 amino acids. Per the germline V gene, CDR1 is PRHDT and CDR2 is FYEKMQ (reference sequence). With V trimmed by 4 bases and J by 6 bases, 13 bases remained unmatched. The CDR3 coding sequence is TGTGCCAGCAGCTCGGTGGGCCTAGCGGGGGGCCCCCAGACCCAGTACTTC. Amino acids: CASSSVGLAGGPQTQYF.

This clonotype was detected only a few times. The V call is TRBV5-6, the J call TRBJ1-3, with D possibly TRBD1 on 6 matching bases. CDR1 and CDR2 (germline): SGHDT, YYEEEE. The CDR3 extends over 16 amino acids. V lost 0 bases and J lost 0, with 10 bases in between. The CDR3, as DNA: TGTGCCAGCAGCTTGGTCGGACAGCTCTCTGGAAACACCATATATTTT. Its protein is CASSLVGQLSGNTIYF. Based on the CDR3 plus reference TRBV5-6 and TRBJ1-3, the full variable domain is DAGVTQSPTHLIKTRGQQVTLRCSPKSGHDTVSWYQQALGQGPQFIFQYYEEEERQRGNFPDRFSGHQFPNYSSELNVNALLLGDSALYLCASSLVGQLSGNTIYFGEGSWLTVV.

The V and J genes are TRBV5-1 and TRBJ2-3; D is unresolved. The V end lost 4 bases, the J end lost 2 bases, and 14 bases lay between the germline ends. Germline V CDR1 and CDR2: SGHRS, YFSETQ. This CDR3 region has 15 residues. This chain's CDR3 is CASSPSPTATDTQYF. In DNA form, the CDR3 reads TGCGCCAGCAGCCCGTCTCCTACGGCCACAGATACGCAGTATTTT.

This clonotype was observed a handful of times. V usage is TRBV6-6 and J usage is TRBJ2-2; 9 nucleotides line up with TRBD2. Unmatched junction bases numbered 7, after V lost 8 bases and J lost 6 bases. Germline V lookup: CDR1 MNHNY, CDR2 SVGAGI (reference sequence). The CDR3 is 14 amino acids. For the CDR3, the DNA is TGTGCCAGCGCTCTAGCGGGGAGGCCCGGGGAGCTGTTTTTT. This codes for CASALAGRPGELFF.

CDR3 loop: CASSPTGTDSPLHF. The CDR3 region has the DNA TGTGCCAGCAGCCCTACAGGGACCGATTCACCCCTCCACTTT. The chain recombines TRBV6-4 with TRBJ1-6, with a weak D call TRBD1 (6 bases). V lost 6 bases to trimming and J lost 8 bases, with 14 bases between them. The CDR3 contains 14 residues. Germline values: CDR1 MRHNA, CDR2 SNTAGT.

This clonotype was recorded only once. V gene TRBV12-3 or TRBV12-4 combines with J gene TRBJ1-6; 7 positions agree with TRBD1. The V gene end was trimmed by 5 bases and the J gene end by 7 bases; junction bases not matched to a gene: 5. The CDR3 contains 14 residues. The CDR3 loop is CASSQGEENSPLHF. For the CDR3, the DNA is TGTGCCAGCAGTCAGGGGGAAGAGAATTCACCCCTCCACTTT.

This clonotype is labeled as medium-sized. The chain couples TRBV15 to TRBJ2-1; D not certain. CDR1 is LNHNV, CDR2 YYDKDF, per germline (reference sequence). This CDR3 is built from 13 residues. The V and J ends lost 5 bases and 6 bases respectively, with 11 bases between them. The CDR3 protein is CATSGKPINEQFF. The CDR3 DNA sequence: TGTGCCACCAGCGGTAAACCCATCAATGAGCAGTTCTTC.

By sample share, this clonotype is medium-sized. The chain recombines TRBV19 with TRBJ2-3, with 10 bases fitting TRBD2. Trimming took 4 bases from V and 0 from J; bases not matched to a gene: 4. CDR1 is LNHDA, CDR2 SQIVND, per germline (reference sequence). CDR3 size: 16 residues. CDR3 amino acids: CASSNGLADSTDTQYF. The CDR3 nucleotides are TGTGCCAGTAGTAATGGACTAGCGGACAGCACAGATACGCAGTATTTT.

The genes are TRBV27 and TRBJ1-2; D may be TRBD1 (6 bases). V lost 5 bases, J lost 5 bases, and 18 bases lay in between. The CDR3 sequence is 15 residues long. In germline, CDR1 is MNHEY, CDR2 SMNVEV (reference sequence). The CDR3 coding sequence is TGTGCCAGCAGTGGACGGAACAGGGTAGGGTATGGCTACACCTTC. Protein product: CASSGRNRVGYGYTF.

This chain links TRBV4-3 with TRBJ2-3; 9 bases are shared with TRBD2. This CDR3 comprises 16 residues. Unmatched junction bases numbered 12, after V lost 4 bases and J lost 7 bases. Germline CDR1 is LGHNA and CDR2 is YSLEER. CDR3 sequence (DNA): TGCGCCAGCAGCCTATCGGGGCGGGGGGGCCGAAATACGCAGTATTTT. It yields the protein CASSLSGRGGRNTQYF.

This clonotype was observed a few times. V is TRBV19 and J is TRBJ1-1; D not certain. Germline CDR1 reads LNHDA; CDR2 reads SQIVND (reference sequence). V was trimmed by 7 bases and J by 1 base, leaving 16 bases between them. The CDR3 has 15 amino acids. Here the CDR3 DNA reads TGTGCCAGTAATACGTACGAGGGCTCGAACACTGAAGCTTTCTTT. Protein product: CASNTYEGSNTEAFF.

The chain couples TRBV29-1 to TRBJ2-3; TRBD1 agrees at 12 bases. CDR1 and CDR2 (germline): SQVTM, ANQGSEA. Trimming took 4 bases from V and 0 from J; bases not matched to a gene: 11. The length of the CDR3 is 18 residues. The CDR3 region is CSVAAGTGGSSSTDTQYF. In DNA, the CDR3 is TGCAGCGTTGCAGCCGGGACAGGGGGCTCCTCTAGCACAGATACGCAGTATTTT.

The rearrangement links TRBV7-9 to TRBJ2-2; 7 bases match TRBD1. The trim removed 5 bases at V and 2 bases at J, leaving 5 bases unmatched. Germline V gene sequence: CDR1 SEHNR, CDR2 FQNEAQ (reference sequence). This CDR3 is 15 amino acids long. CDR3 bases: TGTGCCAGCAGCATGGCAGGGGGTAACACCGGGGAGCTGTTTTTT. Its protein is CASSMAGGNTGELFF. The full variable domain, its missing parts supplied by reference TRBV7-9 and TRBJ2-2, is DTGVSQNPRHKITKRGQNVTFRCDPISEHNRLYWYRQTLGQGPEFLTYFQNEAQLEKSRLLSDRFSAERPKGSFSTLEIQRTEQGDSAMYLCASSMAGGNTGELFFGEGSRLTVL.

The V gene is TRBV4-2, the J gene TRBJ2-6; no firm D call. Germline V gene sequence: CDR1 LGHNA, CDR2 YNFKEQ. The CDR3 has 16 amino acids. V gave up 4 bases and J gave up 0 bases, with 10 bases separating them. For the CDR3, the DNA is TGTGCCAGCAGCCTCCTAGGTAACTCTGGGGCCAACGTCCTGACTTTC. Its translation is CASSLLGNSGANVLTF.

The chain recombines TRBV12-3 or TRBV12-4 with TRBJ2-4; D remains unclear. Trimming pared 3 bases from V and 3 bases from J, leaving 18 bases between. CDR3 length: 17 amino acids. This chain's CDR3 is CASSFVPTDLVKNIQYF. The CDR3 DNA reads TGTGCCAGCAGTTTTGTCCCCACAGACTTAGTCAAAAACATTCAGTACTTC.

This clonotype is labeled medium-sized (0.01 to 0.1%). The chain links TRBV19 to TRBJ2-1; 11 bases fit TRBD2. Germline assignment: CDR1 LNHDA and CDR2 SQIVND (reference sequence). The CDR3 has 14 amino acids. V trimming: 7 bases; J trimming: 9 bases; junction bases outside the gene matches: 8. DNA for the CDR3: TGTGCCAGTAAGGTAGCGGGGGGGCAGGTTGAGCAGTTCTTC. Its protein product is CASKVAGGQVEQFF.

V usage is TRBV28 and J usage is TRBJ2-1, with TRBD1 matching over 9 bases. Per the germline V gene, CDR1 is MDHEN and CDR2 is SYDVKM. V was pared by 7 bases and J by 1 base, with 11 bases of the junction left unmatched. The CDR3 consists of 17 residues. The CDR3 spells CASIGSPGQGSYNEQFF. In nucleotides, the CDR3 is TGTGCCAGCATTGGATCACCGGGACAGGGTTCCTACAATGAGCAGTTCTTC. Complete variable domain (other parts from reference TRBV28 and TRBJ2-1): DVKVTQSSRYLVKRTGEKVFLECVQDMDHENMFWYRQDPGLGLRLIYFSYDVKMKEKGDIPEGYSVSREKKERFSLILESASTNQTSMYLCASIGSPGQGSYNEQFFGPGTRLTVL.

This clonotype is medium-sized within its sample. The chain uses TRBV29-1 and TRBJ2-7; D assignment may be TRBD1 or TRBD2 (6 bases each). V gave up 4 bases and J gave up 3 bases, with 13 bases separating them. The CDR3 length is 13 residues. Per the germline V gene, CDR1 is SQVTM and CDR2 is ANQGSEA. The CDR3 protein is CSVGGDTYYEQYF. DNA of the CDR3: TGCAGCGTTGGGGGGGACACTTACTACGAGCAGTACTTC.

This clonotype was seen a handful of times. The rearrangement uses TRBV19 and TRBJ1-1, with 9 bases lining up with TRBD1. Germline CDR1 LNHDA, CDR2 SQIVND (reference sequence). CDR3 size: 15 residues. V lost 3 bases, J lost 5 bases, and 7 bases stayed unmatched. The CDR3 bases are TGTGCCAGTAGTATGTCTAGGACAGGGGTAACTGAAGCTTTCTTT. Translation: CASSMSRTGVTEAFF.